This T cell receptor (beta chain) was identified during a study of blood T cell repertoires in COVID-19. Looking at the study overall: Samples came from the United States, Italy and Spain, spanning acute and convalescent COVID-19. In each case, the material was cDNA or gDNA derived from T cells, B-cell-depleted T cells, or PBMCs.

Original methodology: Reference gene primer amplification yielded estimated nucleated cell counts. Assay used: immunoSEQ multiplex PCR; TCRdb lists only in-frame clones, some missing. V and J calls and clone size are those listed in that table; D and trimming were worked out from the DNA. The data contain roughly 300,000 clones, 86% of them singletons. V shed 5 bases and J shed 5 bases, with 6 bases lying between them. The V gene's germline CDR1 is SGHVS and CDR2 FQNEAQ. The CDR3 has 11 residues. Sequences were obtained from peripheral blood. The rearrangement links TRBV7-8 to TRBJ2-5, with D hard to call. This receptor was obtained from a woman in her forties or fifties with acute or convalescent COVID-19. Here the CDR3 DNA reads TGTGCCAGCAGCGGCTTGGAGACCCAGTACTTC. Its protein is CASSGLETQYF.